This T cell receptor beta chain originates from a study of blood T cell repertoires in COVID-19. Method: immunoSEQ multiplex PCR; TCRdb's copy keeps in-frame clones and lacks some. Counted here are just over 200,000 clones, 86% occurring once; the ten biggest clones make up 5.5% to 7%. The CDR3 extends over 14 amino acids. Trimming removed 6 bases from V and 0 bases from J, with 11 bases in between. CDR1 is SGHDN, CDR2 FVKESK, per germline. The V call is TRBV14, the J call TRBJ1-1; the D gene is possibly TRBD1 (6 bases). The sequencing input was peripheral blood. This TCR was sampled from an elderly man with acute or convalescent COVID-19. The CDR3 coding sequence is TGTGCCAGCAGAGGCCAGGGGATGAACACTGAAGCTTTCTTT. Its translation is CASRGQGMNTEAFF.